This TCR beta chain came from a study of T cell changes during pregnancy in multiple sclerosis. The CDR3 loop spans 14 amino acids. J lost 4 bases, V lost 4 bases, and 6 bases had no gene match. Germline lookup yields CDR1 MGHRA and CDR2 YSYEKL. This table comes from immunoSEQ multiplex PCR, and its TCRdb copy is limited to in-frame clones, with some not included. The data show more than 80,000 clones, with under 95% seen just once and 1.5% to 2% held by the top ten. This receptor was taken from a female donor with multiple sclerosis, enrolled in a pregnancy study. The V gene is TRBV4-1, the J gene TRBJ1-2, with 7 bases identical to TRBD1. The sample in question was peripheral blood, obtained before pregnancy. The CDR3 sequence is CASSRPGQSYGYTF. The CDR3 DNA sequence: TGCGCCAGCAGCCGACCGGGACAGTCCTATGGCTACACCTTC.